The 30 T cell receptor beta chains reported below all come from one sample, sequenced in a study of blood T cell repertoires in COVID-19. Assay: immunoSEQ multiplex PCR; the TCRdb copy retains only in-frame clones and omits some. Counted here are about 160,000 clones, more than 80% occurring once; the ten biggest clones make up roughly 3.1%. The material sequenced was peripheral blood. These receptors all stem from a man aged 55 to 70 with acute or convalescent COVID-19.

The chain carries TRBV13 and TRBJ2-2; the D gene is possibly TRBD1 (6 bases). The length of the CDR3 is 15 residues. Germline V gene data show CDR1 as PRHDT and CDR2 as FYEKMQ (reference sequence). Trimming took off 5 bases at V and 1 base at J, with 11 bases between the two ends. The CDR3 reads CASSPLDRNTGELFF. The CDR3 DNA reads TGTGCCAGCAGCCCTCTGGACAGGAACACCGGGGAGCTGTTTTTT.

The chain uses TRBV3-1 (or the pseudogene TRBV3-2) and TRBJ2-3; 8 nucleotides agree with TRBD2. Trimming at V came to 4 bases and at J to 6 bases, leaving 12 bases not matched to a gene. Germline V gene sequence: CDR1 LGHDT, CDR2 YNNKEL (reference sequence). The CDR3 runs 16 residues. The CDR3 coding sequence is TGTGCCAGCAGCCCCTCTAGCGGGTGGCGTGTGGATACGCAGTATTTT. Translated: CASSPSSGWRVDTQYF.

The genes are TRBV5-8 and TRBJ1-4, with a tentative D call TRBD1 (5 bases). The germline V and J ends were trimmed by 0 bases and 6 bases, with 12 bases remaining between them. CDR3 size: 15 residues. CDR1 SGHTS and CDR2 YDEGEE come from the germline V gene. The CDR3 protein is CASSLGRVWDEKLFF. The CDR3 region has the DNA TGTGCCAGCAGCTTGGGCAGGGTCTGGGATGAAAAACTGTTTTTT.

The chain employs TRBV11-2 and TRBJ2-7, with D possibly TRBD1 on 5 matching bases. The CDR3 length is 12 residues. V dropped 4 bases and J dropped 6 bases, with 10 bases sitting between them. Germline-derived CDR1 and CDR2 are SGHAT and FQNNGV. The CDR3 DNA is TGTGCCAGCAGCTCCCGACAGAGCGAGCAGTACTTC. As protein: CASSSRQSEQYF.

This clone was counted between two and nine times. The chain is built from TRBV5-1 and TRBJ1-1, with 7 nucleotides matching TRBD1. The length of the CDR3 is 16 residues. CDR1 is SGHRS and CDR2 is YFSETQ in the germline V gene. The V segment lost 8 bases and the J segment 0 bases; nucleotides outside the gene matches: 13. In DNA, the CDR3 is TGCGCCAGTGGGAGTACAGGGGAAATTTTGAACACTGAAGCTTTCTTT. It specifies CASGSTGEILNTEAFF.

The chain recombines TRBV5-1 with TRBJ2-6; tentative D call: TRBD2 (5 bases). Germline V gene sequence: CDR1 SGHRS, CDR2 YFSETQ. Trimming took off 0 bases at V and 4 bases at J, with 11 bases between the two ends. The CDR3 consists of 16 residues. DNA of the CDR3: TGCGCCAGCAGCTTGGGCCAGACGGGAGGGGCCAACGTCCTGACTTTC. This sequence encodes CASSLGQTGGANVLTF.

The rearrangement joins TRBV10-1 to TRBJ1-1; tentatively, D is TRBD1 (6 bases). CDR3 size: 16 residues. V was shortened by 0 bases and J by 3 bases, with 14 bases between the two germline ends. Germline CDR1 and CDR2: WNHNN and SYGVQD (reference sequence). The CDR3 DNA reads TGCGCCAGCAGTGAGTCGAACAGGGTGAAAGACACTGAAGCTTTCTTT. It translates to CASSESNRVKDTEAFF.

This rearrangement joins TRBV6-2 or TRBV6-3 to TRBJ2-7; a weak D match, TRBD2 (6 bases). Trimming took 6 bases from V and 3 from J, leaving 9 bases between them. Germline V lookup: CDR1 MNHEY, CDR2 SVGEGT. CDR3 length equals 12 residues. Here the CDR3 reads CASSLGSYEQYF. CDR3 nucleotide sequence: TGTGCCAGCAGCCTCGGGAGCTACGAGCAGTACTTC.

The chain has TRBV5-1 and TRBJ2-2; 7 bases fit TRBD2. Per the germline V gene, CDR1 is SGHRS and CDR2 is YFSETQ. Unmatched junction bases numbered 4, after V lost 2 bases and J lost 3 bases. CDR3 length: 15 amino acids. The CDR3 sequence: CASSLSSGYTGELFF. Here the CDR3 DNA reads TGCGCCAGCAGCTTAAGTAGCGGGTACACCGGGGAGCTGTTTTTT.

The chain combines TRBV19 with TRBJ1-1; D uncertain. This CDR3 has 17 residues. From germline, CDR1 is LNHDA and CDR2 SQIVND (reference sequence). The ends were cut back, 4 bases at V and 3 bases at J, with 21 bases in the middle. The CDR3 sequence: CASSTLLGGFDDTEAFF. DNA for the CDR3: TGTGCCAGTAGTACCCTCCTCGGAGGGTTTGACGACACTGAAGCTTTCTTT. Complete variable domain (other parts from reference TRBV19 and TRBJ1-1): DGGITQSPKYLFRKEGQNVTLSCEQNLNHDAMYWYRQDPGQGLRLIYYSQIVNDFQKGDIAEGYSVSREKKESFPLTVTSAQKNPTAFYLCASSTLLGGFDDTEAFFGQGTRLTVV.

The V gene is TRBV18, the J gene TRBJ2-2; weak D call: TRBD1 (5 bases). CDR1 KGHSH and CDR2 LQKENI come from the germline V gene. The CDR3 totals 15 residues. Trimming took off 1 base at V and 1 base at J, with 7 bases between the two ends. The CDR3 region is CASSPQGMNTGELFF. Here the CDR3 DNA reads TGTGCCAGCTCACCACAGGGGATGAACACCGGGGAGCTGTTTTTT.

This chain uses TRBV3-1 (or the pseudogene TRBV3-2) with TRBJ1-2, with D maybe TRBD1 (6 bases). The V and J ends lost 3 bases and 8 bases respectively, with 16 bases between them. Germline V CDR1 and CDR2: LGHDT, YNNKEL (reference sequence). The CDR3 length is 14 residues. CDR3 coding DNA: TGTGCCAGCAGCCAGCAGGGGATCCCCGAGGGCTACACCTTC. Translated: CASSQQGIPEGYTF.

The chain carries TRBV6-1 and TRBJ2-2; D call uncertain. The CDR3 is 13 amino acids. Germline V gene data show CDR1 as MNHNS and CDR2 as SASEGT. V was pared by 5 bases and J by 5 bases, with 9 bases between. CDR3 amino acids: CASSMLRTGELFF. CDR3 nucleotide sequence: TGTGCCAGCAGTATGCTGCGGACCGGGGAGCTGTTTTTT.

V gene TRBV15 combines with J gene TRBJ1-5; TRBD1 might be the D (6 bases). The length of the CDR3 is 13 residues. Trimming cost V 6 bases and J 9 bases, with 15 bases left between them. CDR1 and CDR2 from the germline V gene are LNHNV and YYDKDF (reference sequence). The CDR3 DNA is TGTGCCACCAGGCAACAGGGTTGGTCGCCCCAGCATTTT. It codes for CATRQQGWSPQHF.

The chain uses TRBV30 and TRBJ2-3; D is uncertain. CDR3 length: 11 amino acids. Trimming took 0 bases from V and 6 from J, leaving 4 bases between them. Germline CDR1 is GTSNPN and CDR2 is SVGIG (reference sequence). CDR3 residues: CAWSVQDTQYF. The DNA for the CDR3 is TGTGCCTGGAGTGTACAGGATACGCAGTATTTT.

The CDR3 DNA is TGTGCCAGCAGCCAAGATAGGGACAGGACCTTCTCCAACTATGGCTACACCTTC. This translates into CASSQDRDRTFSNYGYTF. The rearrangement joins TRBV3-1 (or the pseudogene TRBV3-2) to TRBJ1-2, with TRBD1 identical over 8 bases. Germline loops: CDR1 LGHDT, CDR2 YNNKEL (reference sequence). The CDR3 is 18 residues long. V lost 0 bases and J lost 2; bases outside the gene matches: 11.

The chain joins TRBV7-2 to TRBJ1-6; a weak D match, TRBD1 (5 bases). Germline V CDR1 and CDR2: SGHTA, FQGNSA. The CDR3 runs 14 residues. The ends were cut back, 2 bases at V and 9 bases at J, with 11 bases in the middle. The CDR3 sequence is CASSLNPGGSPLHF. CDR3 in DNA: TGTGCCAGCAGCTTAAACCCCGGGGGTTCACCCCTCCACTTT.

V gene TRBV5-5 combines with J gene TRBJ1-2, with D perhaps TRBD1 (6 bases). CDR1 is SGHKS and CDR2 is YYEKEE in the germline V gene (reference sequence). The CDR3 loop spans 14 amino acids. The germline V and J ends were trimmed by 0 bases and 3 bases, with 9 bases remaining between them. The CDR3 DNA follows: TGTGCCAGCAGCTTGGGGGGGCAGGACTATGGCTACACCTTC. This codes for CASSLGGQDYGYTF.

This clone was counted only a few times. CDR3 sequence (DNA): TGTGCCAGCAGCCAACCTTTAAAGAGCTCTGGAAACACCATATATTTT. Its protein is CASSQPLKSSGNTIYF. V is TRBV5-5 and J is TRBJ1-3; D unresolved. The CDR3 totals 16 residues. The germline CDR1 and CDR2 sequences are SGHKS and YYEKEE (reference sequence). Trimming left V 4 bases short and J 0 bases short, with 14 bases between.

This sequence joins TRBV5-1 and TRBJ1-6, with a tentative D call TRBD1 (5 bases). Germline V gives CDR1 SGHRS, CDR2 YFSETQ. The CDR3 has 15 amino acids. Trimming took 5 bases from V and 7 from J, leaving 16 bases between them. CDR3 amino acids: CASRRSGRSNSPLHF. CDR3 sequence (DNA): TGCGCCAGCAGAAGATCAGGGCGCTCGAATTCACCCCTCCACTTT.

The rearrangement uses TRBV4-1 and TRBJ2-7; maybe TRBD1 (6 bases). Trimming stripped 1 base from V and 4 bases from J, with 14 bases between. From germline, CDR1 is MGHRA and CDR2 YSYEKL. There are 15 residues in the CDR3. CDR3 nucleotide sequence: TGCGCCAGCAGCCAAGGGGTAGGGGGAAAGTACGAGCAGTACTTC. Translated, it gives CASSQGVGGKYEQYF.

This clone was seen a single time. CDR3 in amino acids: CASSQQGGSEFAAFF. The CDR3 DNA reads TGTGCCAGCAGCCAACAGGGTGGCTCTGAGTTTGCAGCTTTCTTT. The chain carries TRBV3-1 (or the pseudogene TRBV3-2) and TRBJ1-1; TRBD1 is a possible D gene (5 bases). Between the trimmed V and J ends, which lost 2 bases and 10 bases, there was a span of 20 bases. The CDR3 has 15 residues. Germline V lookup: CDR1 LGHDT, CDR2 YNNKEL (reference sequence).

This clone was picked up a small number of times. The chain joins TRBV5-1 to TRBJ2-2; 9 bases are a match to TRBD1. In germline, CDR1 is SGHRS, CDR2 YFSETQ. The ends lost 2 bases at V and 6 bases at J; junction bases unmatched: 5. The CDR3 sequence is 15 residues long. The CDR3 coding sequence is TGCGCCAGCAGCTTAGGACAGGGGAGGGCCGGGGAGCTGTTTTTT. This gives the protein CASSLGQGRAGELFF.

This chain joins TRBV6-5 and TRBJ1-1; 9 nucleotides align to TRBD1. Trimming at V came to 5 bases and at J to 7 bases, leaving 8 bases not matched to a gene. The germline CDR1 and CDR2 sequences are MNHEY and SVGAGI. CDR3 length: 14 residues. The DNA for the CDR3 is TGTGCCAGCAGTCGCACAGGGGGCGCGGATGAAGCTTTCTTT. It encodes CASSRTGGADEAFF.

This clone showed up just once. The chain has TRBV11-3 and TRBJ2-3; TRBD2 agrees at 9 bases. The germline CDR1 and CDR2 sequences are SGHNT and YENEEA. This CDR3 is 16 amino acids long. The trim removed 1 base at V and 5 bases at J, leaving 7 bases unmatched. The CDR3: CASSLGGGGARDTQYF. The CDR3 nucleotides read TGTGCCAGCAGCTTAGGTGGCGGGGGGGCCCGAGATACGCAGTATTTT.

This clone came up once. The genes are TRBV7-2 and TRBJ1-2; D possibly corresponds to TRBD1 (5 bases). The germline V and J ends were trimmed by 6 bases and 3 bases, with 11 bases remaining between them. The length of the CDR3 is 13 residues. The germline CDR1 and CDR2 sequences are SGHTA and FQGNSA. CDR3 coding DNA: TGTGCCAGCAGAACGACAGCCTACTATGGCTACACCTTC. Translating gives CASRTTAYYGYTF. Full variable domain (outside the CDR3, taken from reference TRBV7-2 and TRBJ1-2): GAGVSQSPSNKVTEKGKDVELRCDPISGHTALYWYRQSLGQGLEFLIYFQGNSAPDKSGLPSDRFSAERTGGSVSTLTIQRTQQEDSAVYLCASRTTAYYGYTFGSGTRLTVV.

V gene TRBV19 combines with J gene TRBJ1-2; the D is unclear. V lost 6 bases and J 0 bases, leaving 14 bases between the germline ends. Per the germline V gene, CDR1 is LNHDA and CDR2 is SQIVND (reference sequence). CDR3 length: 15 amino acids. In nucleotides, the CDR3 is TGTGCCAGTAGCCCCCGGTCCGGAGCTAACTATGGCTACACCTTC. Translation: CASSPRSGANYGYTF.

The chain links TRBV6-5 to TRBJ2-5; the D gene is possibly TRBD2 (6 bases). CDR3 length equals 13 residues. V lost 6 bases and J lost 5, with 13 bases in between. The germline CDR1 and CDR2 sequences are MNHEY and SVGAGI. CDR3 in DNA: TGTGCCAGCAGAATGGCGGGGATGGAGACCCAGTACTTC. Protein sequence: CASRMAGMETQYF.

The J gene is TRBJ2-2, the V gene TRBV5-4; TRBD2 matches 7 bases. CDR1 SGHNT and CDR2 YYREEE come from the germline V gene (reference sequence). Trimming at V came to 1 base and at J to 6 bases, leaving 9 bases not matched to a gene. CDR3 size: 16 residues. The CDR3 here is CASSLLGTTNSGELFF. The CDR3 nucleotides are TGTGCCAGCAGCTTGTTAGGGACTACCAATTCCGGGGAGCTGTTTTTT.

V and J are TRBV19 and TRBJ1-5; D may be TRBD1 (6 bases). Germline-derived CDR1 and CDR2 are LNHDA and SQIVND (reference sequence). CDR3 length: 16 residues. The V and J ends lost 7 bases and 0 bases respectively, with 16 bases between them. CDR3 DNA sequence: TGTGCCAGTATGGAGGGGGGGAGGGTTAGCAATCAGCCCCAGCATTTT. Protein product: CASMEGGRVSNQPQHF.